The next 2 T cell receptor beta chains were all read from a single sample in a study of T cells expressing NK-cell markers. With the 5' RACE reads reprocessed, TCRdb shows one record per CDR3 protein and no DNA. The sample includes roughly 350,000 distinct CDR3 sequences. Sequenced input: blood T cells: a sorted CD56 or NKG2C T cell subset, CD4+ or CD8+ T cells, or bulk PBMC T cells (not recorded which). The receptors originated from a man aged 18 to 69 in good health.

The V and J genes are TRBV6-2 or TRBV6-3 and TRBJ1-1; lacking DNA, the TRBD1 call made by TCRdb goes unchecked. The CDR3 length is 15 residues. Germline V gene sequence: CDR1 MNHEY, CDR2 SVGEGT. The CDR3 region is CASSRRGTGNTEAFF.

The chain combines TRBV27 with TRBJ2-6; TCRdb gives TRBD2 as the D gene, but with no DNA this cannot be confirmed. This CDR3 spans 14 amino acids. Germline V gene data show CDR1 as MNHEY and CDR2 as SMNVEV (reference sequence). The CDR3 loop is CASGEYSGANVLTF.